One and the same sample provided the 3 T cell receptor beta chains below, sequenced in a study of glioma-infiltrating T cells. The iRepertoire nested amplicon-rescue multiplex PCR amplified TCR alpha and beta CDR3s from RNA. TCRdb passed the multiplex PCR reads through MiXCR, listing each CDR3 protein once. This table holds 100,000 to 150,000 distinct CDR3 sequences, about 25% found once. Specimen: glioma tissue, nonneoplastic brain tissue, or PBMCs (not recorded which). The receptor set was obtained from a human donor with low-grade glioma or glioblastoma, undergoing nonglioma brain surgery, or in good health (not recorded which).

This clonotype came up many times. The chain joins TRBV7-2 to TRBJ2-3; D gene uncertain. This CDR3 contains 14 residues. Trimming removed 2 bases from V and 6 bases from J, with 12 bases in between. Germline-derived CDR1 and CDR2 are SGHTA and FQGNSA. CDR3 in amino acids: CASSLNGPPDTQYF. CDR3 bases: TGTGCCAGCAGCTTAAACGGTCCCCCGGATACGCAGTATTTT.

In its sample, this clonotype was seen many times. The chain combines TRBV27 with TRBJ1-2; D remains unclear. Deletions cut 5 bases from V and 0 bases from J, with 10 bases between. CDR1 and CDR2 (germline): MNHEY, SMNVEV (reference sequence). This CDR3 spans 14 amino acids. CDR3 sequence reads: CASSTQATNYGYTF. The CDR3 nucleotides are TGTGCCAGCAGTACTCAGGCTACTAACTATGGCTACACCTTC.

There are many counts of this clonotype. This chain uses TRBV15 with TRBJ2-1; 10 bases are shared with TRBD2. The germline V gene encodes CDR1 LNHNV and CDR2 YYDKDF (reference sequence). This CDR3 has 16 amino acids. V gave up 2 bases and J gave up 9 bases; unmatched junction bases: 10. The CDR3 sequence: CATSRLVAGGRSEQFF. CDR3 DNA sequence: TGTGCCACCAGCAGATTGGTAGCGGGGGGCAGAAGTGAGCAGTTCTTC.